One and the same sample provided the 11 T cell receptor beta chains below, sequenced in a study of read filtering for tumor transcriptome and immune sequencing. Molecular barcoded adaptors covering alpha/delta and beta/gamma chains were used on approximately 440 ng RNA. TCRdb processed the reads anew with MiXCR; each CDR3 protein has one entry. The table shows some 20,000 distinct CDR3 sequences, with 22% occurring only once. The sequenced sample was a population of CD138-negative cells sorted from bone marrow. The receptor source for this set is a donor aged 40 or older with multiple myeloma.

In regard to this clonotype: A much larger clone lies one base from this, so it may be a read error. The chain uses TRBV29-1 and TRBJ2-1, with D maybe TRBD2 (6 bases). This CDR3 comprises 11 residues. CDR1 is SQVTM and CDR2 is ANQGSEA in the germline V gene. The CDR3 sequence: CSASDYYEQFF. The CDR3 DNA sequence: TGCAGCGCTTCGGACTACTATGAGCAGTTCTTC.

The rearrangement links TRBV19 to TRBJ1-5, with no clear D. The CDR3 has 12 amino acids. V dropped 6 bases and J dropped 9 bases, with 12 bases sitting between them. Germline CDR1 reads LNHDA; CDR2 reads SQIVND (reference sequence). Written as DNA, the CDR3 is TGTGCCAGTAGAGAATCGGCAGGGCCCCAGCATTTT. Translated, it gives CASRESAGPQHF.

This clonotype was found many times. This sequence joins TRBV20-1 and TRBJ2-1; tentative D call: TRBD2 (5 bases). V lost 6 bases and J 9 bases, leaving 15 bases between the germline ends. The CDR3 covers 12 residues. Germline assignment: CDR1 DFQATT and CDR2 SNEGSKA (reference sequence). The CDR3 spells CSARTLTREQFF. The CDR3 coding sequence is TGCAGTGCCAGGACTTTGACGCGTGAGCAGTTCTTC.

The chain is built from TRBV5-1 and TRBJ2-1, with 8 nucleotides matching TRBD2. The CDR3 loop spans 14 amino acids. The germline V gene encodes CDR1 SGHRS and CDR2 YFSETQ. CDR3 bases: TGCGCTGGCAGCTTGGGAGCGGGAGTGTATGAGCAGTTCTTC. This gives the protein CAGSLGAGVYEQFF.

In its sample, this clonotype was seen once. A much bigger clone sits one base away, suggesting this may be a read error. This chain uses TRBV7-3 with TRBJ2-1; no definite D call. The germline CDR1 and CDR2 sequences are SGHTA and FQGTGA. The CDR3 is made up of 13 amino acids. For the CDR3, the DNA is TGTGCCAGCAGCTTCTCACGGTACATTGAGCAGTTCTTC. It codes for CASSFSRYIEQFF. The complete variable domain, with remaining parts taken from reference TRBV7-3 and TRBJ2-1, reads GAGVSQTPSNKVTEKGKYVELRCDPISGHTALYWYRQSLGQGPEFLIYFQGTGAADDSGLPNDRFFAVRPEGSVSTLKIQRTERGDSAVYLCASSFSRYIEQFFGPGTRLTVL.

The table lists this clonotype with many counts. V usage is TRBV27 and J usage is TRBJ1-1; maybe TRBD1 (5 bases). V shed 5 bases and J shed 0 bases, with 13 bases lying between them. Germline-derived CDR1 and CDR2 are MNHEY and SMNVEV (reference sequence). The CDR3 has 15 amino acids. CDR3 coding DNA: TGTGCCAGCAGTCCGCTACAGGTTATGAACACTGAAGCTTTCTTT. It encodes CASSPLQVMNTEAFF.

For this clonotype: One base away lies a much larger clone, so this may be a sequencing read error. The rearrangement joins TRBV7-6 to TRBJ2-1; 8 bases map to TRBD2. The CDR3 is 15 residues long. Unmatched junction bases numbered 8, after V lost 7 bases and J lost 3 bases. Looked up from germline, CDR1 is SGHVS and CDR2 is FNYEAQ. CDR3 protein: CASNKTSGFYNEQFF. The CDR3 nucleotides read TGTGCCAGCAACAAAACTAGCGGATTCTACAATGAGCAGTTCTTC.

Ten or more counts support this clonotype. V gene TRBV20-1 combines with J gene TRBJ1-1; 7 bases match TRBD1. The junction had 14 bases not matched to a gene; V was cut back by 3 bases and J by 7 bases. The germline V gene has CDR1 DFQATT and CDR2 SNEGSKA (reference sequence). The CDR3 is made up of 15 amino acids. The CDR3 DNA reads as TGCAGTGCTAGCCGGGACAGACCATCTATGGGTGAAGCTTTCTTT. It is translated as CSASRDRPSMGEAFF.

This chain links TRBV7-2 with TRBJ2-5, with D unresolved. The CDR3 totals 15 residues. Germline CDR1 SGHTA, CDR2 FQGNSA. The germline V and J ends were trimmed by 5 bases and 1 base, with 14 bases remaining between them. CDR3 loop: CASSPFKGSQETQYF. The CDR3 DNA sequence: TGTGCCAGCAGCCCATTTAAGGGCAGCCAAGAGACCCAGTACTTC.

Relative to its sample, this clonotype is medium-sized. The chain is built from TRBV6-2 or TRBV6-3 and TRBJ2-1, with D perhaps TRBD2 (5 bases). Per the germline V gene, CDR1 is MNHEY and CDR2 is SVGEGT. Trimming removed 6 bases at V and 2 bases at J, with 8 bases between. This CDR3 has 13 amino acids. CDR3 loop: CASSPGAYNEQFF. CDR3 DNA: TGTGCCAGCAGCCCCGGGGCCTACAATGAGCAGTTCTTC.

This clonotype was observed at least ten times. The rearrangement joins TRBV28 to TRBJ2-1, with TRBD2 matching over 10 bases. V lost 3 bases, J lost 7 bases, and 9 bases stayed unmatched. Germline V gene sequence: CDR1 MDHEN, CDR2 SYDVKM. The CDR3 sequence is 16 residues long. The CDR3 sequence is CASSFLVPSGRNEQFF. CDR3 DNA sequence: TGTGCCAGCAGTTTCCTAGTTCCTAGCGGGAGAAATGAGCAGTTCTTC.